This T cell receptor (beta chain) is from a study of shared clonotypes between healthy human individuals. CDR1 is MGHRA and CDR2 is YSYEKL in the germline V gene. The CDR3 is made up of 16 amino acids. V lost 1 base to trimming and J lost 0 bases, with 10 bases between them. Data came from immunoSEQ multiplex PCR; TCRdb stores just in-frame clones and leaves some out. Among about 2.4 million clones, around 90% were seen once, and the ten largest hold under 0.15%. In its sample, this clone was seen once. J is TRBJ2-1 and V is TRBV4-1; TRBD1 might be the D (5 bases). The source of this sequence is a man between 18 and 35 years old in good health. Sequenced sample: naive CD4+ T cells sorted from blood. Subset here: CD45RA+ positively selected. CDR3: CASSQGRGASYNEQFF. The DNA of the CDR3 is TGCGCCAGCAGCCAAGGGCGTGGGGCCTCCTACAATGAGCAGTTCTTC.